This T cell receptor beta chain was identified during a study of blood T cell repertoires in COVID-19. The wider study: From the United States, Italy and Spain came samples of acute and convalescent COVID-19. The analysed material was cDNA or gDNA that came from T cells, B-cell-depleted T cells, or PBMCs.

Authors' methods: Reference gene primer amplification gave nucleated cell count estimates. The repertoire was sequenced with immunoSEQ multiplex PCR; TCRdb's copy has only in-frame clones and lacks some. V, J and clone size were drawn from that table, and D and trimming were deduced from the DNA. The sample includes 90,000 to 110,000 clones, 81% of them seen just once. This CDR3 contains 13 residues. The junction had 2 bases not matched to a gene; V was cut back by 1 base and J by 7 bases. The germline gives CDR1 SGHVS, CDR2 FNYEAQ. This sequence was found in a man older than 75 with acute or convalescent COVID-19. The J gene is TRBJ1-1, the V gene TRBV7-6; 8 bases line up with TRBD1. Material for sequencing was peripheral blood. CDR3 in DNA: TGTGCCAGCAGCTTAGGTGGACAGGGTGAAGCTTTCTTT. This codes for CASSLGGQGEAFF.